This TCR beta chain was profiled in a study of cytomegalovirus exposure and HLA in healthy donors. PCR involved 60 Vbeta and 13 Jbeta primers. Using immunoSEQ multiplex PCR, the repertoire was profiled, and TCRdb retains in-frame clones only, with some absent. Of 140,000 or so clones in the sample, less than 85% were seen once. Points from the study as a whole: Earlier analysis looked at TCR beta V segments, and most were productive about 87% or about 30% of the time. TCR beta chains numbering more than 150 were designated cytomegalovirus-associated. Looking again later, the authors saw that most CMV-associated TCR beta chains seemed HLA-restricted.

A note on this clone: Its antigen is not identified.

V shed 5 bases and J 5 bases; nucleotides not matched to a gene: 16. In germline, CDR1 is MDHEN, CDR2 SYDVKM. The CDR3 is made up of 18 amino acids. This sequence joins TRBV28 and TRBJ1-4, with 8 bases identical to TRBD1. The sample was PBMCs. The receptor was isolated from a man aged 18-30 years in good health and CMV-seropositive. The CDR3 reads CASSRPVGQGPGNEKLFF. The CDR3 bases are TGTGCCAGCAGTCGCCCGGTCGGACAGGGCCCGGGAAATGAAAAACTGTTTTTT.